Presented here are 2 T cell receptor beta chains from one specimen sequenced in a study of T cell repertoires in cytomegalovirus infection. TCRdb redid the calling of the reads with MiXCR, one entry per CDR3 protein. The table lists under 350,000 distinct CDR3 sequences, approximately 10% of them singletons, with approximately 2.4% in the top ten. Sequencing was done on a sample of PBMCs. These receptors came from a human donor in good health (CMV status not recorded). Some clones in this sample may be carry-over from other donors' samples.

This clonotype was recorded at least ten times. The chain combines TRBV7-2 with TRBJ2-1; D not resolved. Germline loops: CDR1 SGHTA, CDR2 FQGNSA. The CDR3 contains 12 residues. The V end lost 5 bases, the J end lost 6 bases, and 8 bases lay between the germline ends. CDR3 DNA sequence: TGTGCCAGCAGCATTTCCGTCAATGAGCAGTTCTTC. Translation gives CASSISVNEQFF.

The V and J genes are TRBV9 and TRBJ2-1; D perhaps matches TRBD1 (5 bases). Trimming cost V 2 bases and J 6 bases, with 9 bases left between them. CDR1 and CDR2 (germline): SGDLS, YYNGEE. The CDR3 totals 13 residues. The CDR3 region is CASSVDTTNEQFF. In nucleotides, the CDR3 is TGTGCCAGCAGCGTGGACACAACCAATGAGCAGTTCTTC. Together with reference TRBV9 and TRBJ2-1, the CDR3 gives the full variable domain: DSGVTQTPKHLITATGQRVTLRCSPRSGDLSVYWYQQSLDQGLQFLIQYYNGEERAKGNILERFSAQQFPDLHSELNLSSLELGDSALYFCASSVDTTNEQFFGPGTRLTVL.